These 28 T cell receptor beta chains came from one sample sequenced in a study of T cells in Graves' hyperthyroidism and ophthalmopathy. The investigators amplified TCR beta CDR3 regions from RNA transcripts. HTBI primers were used for first-round RT-PCR of the TCR CDR3. TCRdb ran MiXCR on the multiplex PCR reads and lists one entry per CDR3 protein. Seen here are 200,000 to 250,000 distinct CDR3 sequences, about 16% observed once, and the top ten hold about 41%. Sequencing used blood. These receptors were collected from a man aged 35-49 years with Graves' hyperthyroidism.

This clonotype was counted at least ten times. The V call is TRBV5-1, the J call TRBJ2-5, with 7 nucleotides matching TRBD2. V lost 5 bases, J lost 3 bases, and 10 bases stayed unmatched. Germline CDR1 SGHRS, CDR2 YFSETQ. The length of the CDR3 is 15 residues. The CDR3, as DNA: TGCGCCAGCAGGTGGGGAGCGGCGGGGGAAGAGACCCAGTACTTC. This gives the protein CASRWGAAGEETQYF.

The chain is built from TRBV2 and TRBJ2-1, with TRBD2 matching 10 bases. The trim removed 7 bases at V and 10 bases at J, leaving 13 bases unmatched. Per the germline V gene, CDR1 is SNHLY and CDR2 is FYNNEI. This CDR3 has 15 residues. CDR3 DNA sequence: TGTGCCAGCACACTCCGGACTAGCGGCAAAGGGGAGCAGTTCTTC. It encodes CASTLRTSGKGEQFF.

This clonotype occurred many times. V usage is TRBV28 and J usage is TRBJ1-1; D not resolved. CDR1 and CDR2 from the germline V gene are MDHEN and SYDVKM. The CDR3 sequence is 12 residues long. Trimming left V 2 bases short and J 10 bases short, with 11 bases between. CDR3 sequence reads: CASSLTGHGAFF. The CDR3 nucleotides are TGTGCCAGCAGTTTAACCGGGCACGGAGCTTTCTTT.

In this sample, this clonotype turned up a few times. This rearrangement joins TRBV11-3 to TRBJ2-7; TRBD1 aligns across 7 bases. The CDR3 is 14 amino acids. Germline values: CDR1 SGHNT, CDR2 YENEEA. V was clipped by 4 bases and J by 6 bases; unmatched bases: 9. The CDR3 region has the DNA TGTGCCAGCAGCTCCGACAGGGAATCCGGCGAGCAGTACTTC. It is translated as CASSSDRESGEQYF.

This clonotype was counted at least ten times. This chain connects TRBV5-1 to TRBJ1-4; the D gene is possibly TRBD1 (5 bases). Germline CDR1 SGHRS, CDR2 YFSETQ. The CDR3 runs 14 residues. V was cut by 5 bases and J by 8 bases, with 16 bases left in between. DNA of the CDR3: TGCGCCAGCAGGTTGCTGGGACCTCGGGAAAAACTGTTTTTT. Amino acids: CASRLLGPREKLFF.

The chain recombines TRBV29-1 with TRBJ2-2, with a tentative D call TRBD1 (6 bases). The CDR3 extends over 14 amino acids. V was trimmed by 7 bases and J by 7 bases, leaving 19 bases between them. Germline CDR1 is SQVTM and CDR2 is ANQGSEA. The CDR3 loop reads CSGLGTTLHGELFF. Here the CDR3 DNA reads TGCAGCGGACTCGGGACAACCCTTCACGGGGAGCTGTTTTTT.

This clonotype appeared many times. The rearrangement links TRBV30 to TRBJ1-5; maybe TRBD1 (5 bases). The germline gives CDR1 GTSNPN, CDR2 SVGIG (reference sequence). The CDR3 sequence is 13 residues long. The ends were cut back, 2 bases at V and 5 bases at J, with 10 bases in the middle. The CDR3 DNA sequence: TGTGCCTGGAGTCTAGACAGCCATCAGCCCCAGCATTTT. Amino acids: CAWSLDSHQPQHF.

This clonotype occurred many times. The rearrangement links TRBV7-9 to TRBJ2-7; D is unresolved. V shed 4 bases and J shed 4 bases, with 11 bases lying between them. Germline CDR1 is SEHNR and CDR2 is FQNEAQ (reference sequence). The CDR3 is made up of 13 amino acids. The CDR3 here is CASSSVGSYEQYF. The CDR3 nucleotides are TGTGCCAGCAGCTCAGTCGGAAGTTACGAGCAGTACTTC.

With respect to this clonotype: A much larger clone lies one base from this, so it may be a read error. The gene calls are TRBV3-1 and TRBJ2-7; D ambiguous. V was cut by 0 bases and J by 4 bases, with 10 bases left in between. The CDR3 covers 14 residues. Germline V gene sequence: CDR1 LGHDT, CDR2 YNNKEL (reference sequence). CDR3: CASSQDNTEYEQYF. For the CDR3, the DNA is TGTGCCAGCAGCCAAGACAACACCGAATACGAGCAGTACTTC.

This clonotype was recorded many times. V usage is TRBV30 and J usage is TRBJ2-7, with D perhaps being TRBD1 or TRBD2 (5 bases each). Trimming pared 3 bases from V and 6 bases from J, leaving 15 bases between. The CDR3 has 13 amino acids. Germline V CDR1 and CDR2: GTSNPN, SVGIG (reference sequence). The CDR3 is CAWSRGRGGEQYF. The CDR3 DNA reads as TGTGCCTGGAGCCGGGGACGGGGCGGCGAGCAGTACTTC.

This clonotype appeared a few times. This rearrangement joins TRBV3-1 to TRBJ2-2; 7 bases align to TRBD1. The CDR3 totals 15 residues. J gave up 4 bases and V 5 bases, and 7 bases lay outside the gene matches. Germline CDR1 LGHDT, CDR2 YNNKEL (reference sequence). The CDR3 nucleotides are TGTGCCAGCAGCAGACGGGACAGATCCACCGGGGAGCTGTTTTTT. Translation gives CASSRRDRSTGELFF.

Ten or more counts support this clonotype. This chain uses TRBV28 with TRBJ2-1, with D possibly matching TRBD2 (6 bases). The CDR3 covers 15 residues. CDR1 and CDR2 (germline): MDHEN, SYDVKM. The V and J ends lost 3 bases and 5 bases respectively, with 14 bases between them. The CDR3 region is CASSFRGGINNEQFF. The DNA for the CDR3 is TGTGCCAGCAGTTTTCGTGGGGGGATTAACAATGAGCAGTTCTTC. Full variable domain (remainder filled in from reference TRBV28 and TRBJ2-1): DVKVTQSSRYLVKRTGEKVFLECVQDMDHENMFWYRQDPGLGLRLIYFSYDVKMKEKGDIPEGYSVSREKKERFSLILESASTNQTSMYLCASSFRGGINNEQFFGPGTRLTVL.

This clonotype was picked up many times. V usage is TRBV7-2 and J usage is TRBJ1-1; TRBD1 might be the D (5 bases). Trimming pared 1 base from V and 4 bases from J, leaving 13 bases between. Looked up from germline, CDR1 is SGHTA and CDR2 is FQGNSA. The CDR3 sequence is 15 residues long. The CDR3 region is CASSLGGGYGTEAFF. The CDR3 nucleotides are TGTGCCAGCAGCTTAGGCGGGGGGTATGGCACTGAAGCTTTCTTT.

This clonotype occurred many times. V gene TRBV4-3 combines with J gene TRBJ1-1; 9 bases agree with TRBD1. V trimming: 0 bases; J trimming: 10 bases; junction bases outside the gene matches: 6. Germline CDR1 LGHNA, CDR2 YSLEER. The CDR3 has 14 amino acids. For the CDR3, the DNA is TGCGCCAGCAGCCAAGAACAGGGGGCGCTTGGAGCTTTCTTT. Protein product: CASSQEQGALGAFF.

In this sample, this clonotype turned up many times. The chain carries TRBV20-1 and TRBJ1-1; D gene unclear. The germline gives CDR1 DFQATT, CDR2 SNEGSKA (reference sequence). This CDR3 contains 14 residues. V was trimmed by 1 base and J by 3 bases, leaving 12 bases between them. The CDR3 sequence: CSARGVGSHTEAFF. The CDR3 region has the DNA TGCAGTGCTAGAGGGGTGGGGTCCCACACTGAAGCTTTCTTT.

This clonotype turned up a few times. The genes are TRBV5-1 and TRBJ2-7, with TRBD1 identical over 7 bases. Germline CDR1 is SGHRS and CDR2 is YFSETQ. The CDR3 runs to 15 residues. V was pared by 5 bases and J by 0 bases, with 8 bases of the junction left unmatched. CDR3 sequence (DNA): TGCGCCAGCAGTCGAGGGGGACAGAGCTCCTACGAGCAGTACTTC. It yields the protein CASSRGGQSSYEQYF.

This clonotype came up many times. CDR3 DNA sequence: TGTGCCAGCAGCAATACTGGTCGACAGGGTAACTATGGCTACACCTTC. Protein: CASSNTGRQGNYGYTF. The chain employs TRBV2 and TRBJ1-2, with 7 bases aligning to TRBD1. The CDR3 is 16 amino acids. V gave up 6 bases and J gave up 1 base; unmatched junction bases: 11. Looked up from germline, CDR1 is SNHLY and CDR2 is FYNNEI.

This clonotype was observed many times. The chain is built from TRBV28 and TRBJ2-3; 14 bases are shared with TRBD2. There are 16 residues in the CDR3. Germline lookup yields CDR1 MDHEN and CDR2 SYDVKM. Germline trimming cut 4 bases from V and 6 bases from J; bases unmatched to any gene: 6. CDR3 region: CASSSLTSGGADTQYF. CDR3 nucleotides: TGTGCCAGCAGTTCCTTGACTAGCGGGGGGGCGGATACGCAGTATTTT.

This clonotype has more than one count but fewer than ten. The chain recombines TRBV25-1 with TRBJ1-2; a possible D gene is TRBD1 (6 bases). Between the trimmed V and J ends, which lost 4 bases and 4 bases, there was a span of 13 bases. CDR1 and CDR2 (germline): MGHDK, SYGVNS. The CDR3 is 14 residues long. The DNA of the CDR3 is TGTGCCAGCAGTGGCCACTCAGGGGCCTATGGCTACACCTTC. Protein sequence: CASSGHSGAYGYTF.

This chain joins TRBV20-1 and TRBJ1-4; possibly TRBD1 for D (6 bases). There are 15 residues in the CDR3. Germline CDR1 reads DFQATT; CDR2 reads SNEGSKA (reference sequence). Deletions cut 0 bases from V and 7 bases from J, with 15 bases between. DNA for the CDR3: TGCAGTGCTAGAGATGGGTCAGGGGTCTTTGAAAAACTGTTTTTT. It is translated as CSARDGSGVFEKLFF.

This clonotype was counted once. V gene TRBV12-3 or TRBV12-4 combines with J gene TRBJ1-1, with unresolved D. With 3 bases removed from V and 6 bases from J, the gap between germline ends came to 11 bases. The CDR3 contains 13 residues. Written as DNA, the CDR3 is TGTGCCAGCAGTTTCGGAGGGATCGCTGAAGCTTTCTTT. Its translation is CASSFGGIAEAFF.

The table lists this clonotype with many counts. The rearrangement joins TRBV7-2 to TRBJ2-3, with 11 bases that match TRBD1. Per germline, CDR1 SGHTA and CDR2 FQGNSA. J gave up 3 bases and V 4 bases, and 0 bases lay outside the gene matches. CDR3 length: 14 amino acids. CDR3 sequence: CASSWDRGTDTQYF. CDR3 nucleotide sequence: TGTGCCAGCAGCTGGGACAGGGGGACAGATACGCAGTATTTT.

This clonotype was seen repeatedly, ten times or more. V is TRBV5-1 and J is TRBJ2-5; 8 bases match TRBD1. Germline lookup yields CDR1 SGHRS and CDR2 YFSETQ. CDR3 size: 15 residues. V gave up 3 bases and J gave up 2 bases; unmatched junction bases: 6. CDR3 loop: CASSSDRVGQETQYF. CDR3 DNA: TGCGCCAGCAGCTCGGACAGGGTGGGGCAAGAGACCCAGTACTTC. The variable domain in full, with the rest retrieved from reference TRBV5-1 and TRBJ2-5, is KAGVTQTPRYLIKTRGQQVTLSCSPISGHRSVSWYQQTPGQGLQFLFEYFSETQRNKGNFPGRFSGRQFSNSRSEMNVSTLELGDSALYLCASSSDRVGQETQYFGPGTRLLVL.

This clonotype was counted between two and nine times. A single base separates this from a much larger clone, so it may be a read error. The chain has TRBV18 and TRBJ1-2; D is ambiguous. CDR1 is KGHSH and CDR2 is LQKENI in the germline V gene. The CDR3 has 12 amino acids. The CDR3 loop is CVSSPGSYGYTF. CDR3 in DNA: TGTGTCAGCTCACCGGGGTCGTACGGCTACACCTTC.

The chain couples TRBV6-5 to TRBJ1-4; tentative D call: TRBD1 (5 bases). Germline CDR1 and CDR2: MNHEY and SVGAGI. This CDR3 region has 13 residues. V lost 2 bases to trimming and J lost 7 bases, with 8 bases between them. CDR3 nucleotide sequence: TGTGCCAGCAGTTACGCGGGGGGTGAAAAACTGTTTTTT. This gives the protein CASSYAGGEKLFF.

This clonotype has ten or more counts. This chain connects TRBV6-1 to TRBJ1-6; the D gene is possibly TRBD1 (5 bases). Germline loops: CDR1 MNHNS, CDR2 SASEGT. The CDR3 has 18 residues. V was shortened by 5 bases and J by 7 bases, with 24 bases between the two germline ends. The CDR3: CASSQGVAVGWPNSPLHF. Here the CDR3 DNA reads TGTGCCAGCAGTCAAGGGGTGGCCGTCGGATGGCCGAATTCACCCCTCCACTTT.

The chain combines TRBV7-9 with TRBJ1-2; tentatively, D is TRBD1 (5 bases). The CDR3 has 16 residues. V was clipped by 1 base and J by 3 bases, with 15 bases between them. Germline CDR1 is SEHNR and CDR2 is FQNEAQ (reference sequence). CDR3 sequence: CASSLEGTAVDYGYTF. The CDR3, as DNA: TGTGCCAGCAGCTTAGAAGGGACGGCTGTTGACTATGGCTACACCTTC.

There are many counts of this clonotype. The chain is built from TRBV5-1 and TRBJ2-2; tentatively, D is TRBD1 (5 bases). Germline-derived CDR1 and CDR2 are SGHRS and YFSETQ. The CDR3 extends over 15 amino acids. V dropped 0 bases and J dropped 0 bases, with 6 bases sitting between them. The DNA of the CDR3 is TGCGCCAGCAGCTTGGGGACACCGAACACCGGGGAGCTGTTTTTT. The encoded protein is CASSLGTPNTGELFF.